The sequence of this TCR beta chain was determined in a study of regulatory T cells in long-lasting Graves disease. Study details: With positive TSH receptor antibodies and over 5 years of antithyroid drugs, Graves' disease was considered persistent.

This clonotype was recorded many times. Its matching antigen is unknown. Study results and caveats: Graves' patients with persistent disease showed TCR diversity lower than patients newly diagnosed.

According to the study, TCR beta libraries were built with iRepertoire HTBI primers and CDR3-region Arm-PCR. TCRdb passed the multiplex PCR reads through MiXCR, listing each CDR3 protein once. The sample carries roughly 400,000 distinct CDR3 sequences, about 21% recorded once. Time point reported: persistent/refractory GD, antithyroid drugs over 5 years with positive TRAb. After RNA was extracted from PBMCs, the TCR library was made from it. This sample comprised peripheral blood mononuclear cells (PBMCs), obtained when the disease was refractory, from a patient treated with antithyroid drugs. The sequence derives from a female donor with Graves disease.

The CDR3 protein is CSVRSGTGKVYEQYF. CDR3 DNA: TGCAGCGTTCGTTCCGGGACAGGGAAAGTATACGAGCAGTACTTC. The chain employs TRBV29-1 and TRBJ2-7; 9 nucleotides agree with TRBD1. V shed 5 bases and J 4 bases; nucleotides not matched to a gene: 12. CDR1 is SQVTM, CDR2 ANQGSEA, per germline. The CDR3 has 15 amino acids.